This TCR beta chain was found in a study of prognosis after radiotherapy for stage I lung cancer. At the level of the study: Histology showed adenocarcinoma in roughly 12 patients versus squamous cell carcinoma in roughly seven. In this cohort, no one received concurrent therapy with stereotactic body radiotherapy.

This clonotype was picked up many times. Amplification of TCR beta CDR3 from genomic DNA used two-round multiplex PCR. First-round PCR amplification was performed with primers specific to each TRBV and TRBJ gene. Universal primers were used in the second PCR round. TCRdb processed the multiplex PCR reads anew with MiXCR; each CDR3 protein has one entry. The repertoire holds 30,000 to 35,000 distinct CDR3 sequences, with roughly 49% as singletons. Blood, around 5.9 milliliters, was collected at each of two time points. The ends lost 3 bases at V and 6 bases at J; junction bases unmatched: 9. The CDR3 loop spans 14 amino acids. In germline, CDR1 is DFQATT, CDR2 SNEGSKA (reference sequence).

The specimen comprised PBMCs, sampled before or after stereotactic body radiation therapy (not recorded which). The sequence derives from a donor over 45 with non-small cell lung cancer. The chain carries TRBV20-1 and TRBJ2-7; TRBD2 matches at 9 bases. CDR3 in DNA: TGCAGTGCTAGGGCTCTAGCGGGACTAGTCGAGCAGTACTTC. This encodes CSARALAGLVEQYF.